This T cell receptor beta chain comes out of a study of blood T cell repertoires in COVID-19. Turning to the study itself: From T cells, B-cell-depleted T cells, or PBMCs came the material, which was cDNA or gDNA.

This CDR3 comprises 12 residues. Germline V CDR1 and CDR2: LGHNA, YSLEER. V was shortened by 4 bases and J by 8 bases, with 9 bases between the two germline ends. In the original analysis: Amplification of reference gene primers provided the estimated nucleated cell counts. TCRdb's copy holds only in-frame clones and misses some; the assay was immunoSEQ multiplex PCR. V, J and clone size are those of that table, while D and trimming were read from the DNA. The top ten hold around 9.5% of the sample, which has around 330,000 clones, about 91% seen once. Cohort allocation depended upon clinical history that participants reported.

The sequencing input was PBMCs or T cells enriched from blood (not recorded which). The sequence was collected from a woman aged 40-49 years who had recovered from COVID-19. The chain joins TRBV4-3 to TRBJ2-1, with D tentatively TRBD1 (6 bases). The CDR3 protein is CASSRSGDEQFF. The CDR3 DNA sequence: TGCGCCAGCAGCCGATCAGGGGATGAGCAGTTCTTC.